This T cell receptor (beta chain) was identified during a study of long-term antiretroviral therapy in people with HIV. Survey-level immunoSEQ v3.0 assays were run. Some clones are missing from TCRdb's copy, which holds only in-frame ones; the method was immunoSEQ multiplex PCR. The profile shows about 21,000 clones, about 80% of them singletons. In this sample, this clone turned up a few times. Its specificity is not known. Whole-study findings and limits: The blood, collected between about 2004 and 2017, was possibly taken under older ART regimens. Controls exceeded HIV repertoires in CDR3 length range.

Germline-derived CDR1 and CDR2 are MNHNY and SVGAGI (reference sequence). This CDR3 spans 15 amino acids. Trimming removed 5 bases from V and 4 bases from J; junction bases left unmatched: 9. The gene calls are TRBV6-6 and TRBJ1-2; TRBD1 matches at 8 bases. The sequence was obtained from a man in his late teens or twenties with HIV. The sample was unsorted PBMCs, taken 0.5 years after starting antiretroviral therapy. CDR3 sequence: CASSGQGGPVYGYTF. As DNA, the CDR3 is TGTGCCAGCAGTGGACAGGGAGGTCCGGTCTATGGCTACACCTTC.